Following are 17 T cell receptor beta chains from one sample sequenced in a study of T-cell memory formation after mild COVID-19. TCRdb re-derived calls from the 5' RACE reads in MiXCR, one entry per CDR3 protein. The sample shows about half a million distinct CDR3 sequences, about 20% of them seen only once. Sequenced material: PBMCs or a T cell subset sorted from them (not recorded which). Receptors were obtained from an adult woman who had mild COVID-19 (a few samples of this study predate the infection). Cell type and time point are not known.

V is TRBV4-1 and J is TRBJ2-1; TRBD2 is a possible D gene (7 bases). The V end was cut by 1 base, the J end by 2 bases, with 9 bases between. Germline V gene lookup returns CDR1 MGHRA and CDR2 YSYEKL. The CDR3 sequence is 15 residues long. As DNA, the CDR3 is TGCGCCAGCAGCCAAGGGCGGGGGCCCTACAATGAGCAGTTCTTC. Amino acids: CASSQGRGPYNEQFF.

This sequence joins TRBV4-3 and TRBJ2-4; 10 bases align to TRBD1. This CDR3 has 17 amino acids. V shed 2 bases and J 3 bases; nucleotides not matched to a gene: 7. Germline lookup yields CDR1 LGHNA and CDR2 YSLEER. DNA for the CDR3: TGCGCCAGCAGCCAAAAACTGACAGGGGGCGGCAAAAACATTCAGTACTTC. As protein: CASSQKLTGGGKNIQYF.

V gene TRBV3-1 combines with J gene TRBJ2-7; D gene ambiguous. The CDR3 contains 14 residues. The V and J ends lost 6 bases and 2 bases respectively, with 14 bases between them. CDR1 LGHDT and CDR2 YNNKEL come from the germline V gene (reference sequence). As DNA, the CDR3 is TGTGCCAGCAGTCCGGGCCGGGCTCCCTACGAGCAGTACTTC. Amino acids: CASSPGRAPYEQYF.

The chain has TRBV5-6 and TRBJ2-5, with TRBD2 as a possible D gene (5 bases). Germline V CDR1 and CDR2: SGHDT, YYEEEE. Trimming pared 5 bases from V and 0 bases from J, leaving 26 bases between. The CDR3 runs 19 residues. The CDR3 coding sequence is TGTGCCAGCAGGCCTATGAACCCTGGACTGATGATGTACCAAGAGACCCAGTACTTC. It yields the protein CASRPMNPGLMMYQETQYF. The full variable domain, its missing parts supplied by reference TRBV5-6 and TRBJ2-5, is DAGVTQSPTHLIKTRGQQVTLRCSPKSGHDTVSWYQQALGQGPQFIFQYYEEEERQRGNFPDRFSGHQFPNYSSELNVNALLLGDSALYLCASRPMNPGLMMYQETQYFGPGTRLLVL.

This clonotype was counted between two and nine times. This sequence joins TRBV12-3 or TRBV12-4 and TRBJ1-4, with 7 nucleotides matching TRBD1. Unmatched junction bases numbered 4, after V lost 3 bases and J lost 3 bases. The length of the CDR3 is 15 residues. CDR3 sequence reads: CASSLRGQANEKLFF. The CDR3 coding sequence is TGTGCCAGCAGTTTGAGGGGGCAGGCTAATGAAAAACTGTTTTTT.

This clonotype was detected many times. This chain joins TRBV27 and TRBJ1-2, with 9 bases identical to TRBD1. CDR1 is MNHEY and CDR2 is SMNVEV in the germline V gene (reference sequence). J was trimmed by 4 bases and V by 6 bases; bases with no gene match: 12. The CDR3 consists of 16 residues. As DNA, the CDR3 is TGTGCCAGCAGCCACCTTGGCGGGGACAGGGCCTATGGCTACACCTTC. As protein: CASSHLGGDRAYGYTF.

This clonotype was seen a few times. J is TRBJ2-7 and V is TRBV29-1; TRBD1 aligns across 10 bases. The germline V gene has CDR1 SQVTM and CDR2 ANQGSEA. The V gene end was trimmed by 0 bases and the J gene end by 4 bases; junction bases not matched to a gene: 3. There are 14 residues in the CDR3. The CDR3 loop is CSVEEGDRGYEQYF. The CDR3 DNA is TGCAGCGTTGAAGAGGGGGACAGGGGTTACGAGCAGTACTTC.

The CDR3 DNA follows: TGTGCCAGCAGCTTGTCTAACCTCCCCTACAATGAGCAGTTCTTC. It is translated as CASSLSNLPYNEQFF. This sequence joins TRBV5-5 and TRBJ2-1, with D unresolved. Germline CDR1 reads SGHKS; CDR2 reads YYEKEE (reference sequence). The CDR3 spans 15 residues. The V and J ends lost 1 base and 2 bases respectively, with 10 bases between them.

The chain joins TRBV4-2 to TRBJ2-3; possible D gene TRBD1, 6 bases. Per germline, CDR1 LGHNA and CDR2 YNFKEQ. The CDR3 is 18 amino acids. Trimming removed 0 bases from V and 2 bases from J, with 18 bases in between. The DNA of the CDR3 is TGTGCCAGCAGCCAAGAGCGGAAAGGACAGCCAGTCACAGATACGCAGTATTTT. Translation gives CASSQERKGQPVTDTQYF.

CDR3 sequence (DNA): TGTGCCAGCACTCCACTAGCGGGAGTTCCCGAGCAGTACTTC. Its protein is CASTPLAGVPEQYF. The genes are TRBV7-2 and TRBJ2-7, with 11 bases aligning to TRBD2. Germline trimming cut 7 bases from V and 6 bases from J; bases unmatched to any gene: 8. The CDR3 is made up of 14 amino acids. Germline V gene sequence: CDR1 SGHTA, CDR2 FQGNSA.

The V and J genes are TRBV10-3 and TRBJ2-7; D gene uncertain. The V gene's germline CDR1 is ENHRY and CDR2 SYGVKD. The CDR3 totals 12 residues. Trimming shortened V by 3 bases and J by 3 bases, and 6 bases separated the two germline ends. The CDR3 is CAISDRGYEQYF. The CDR3 nucleotides read TGTGCCATCAGTGACAGAGGCTACGAGCAGTACTTC.

This clonotype has a count of ten or more. J is TRBJ2-7 and V is TRBV12-3 or TRBV12-4, with 7 bases aligning to TRBD1. The V gene end was trimmed by 5 bases and the J gene end by 3 bases; junction bases not matched to a gene: 4. This CDR3 region has 13 residues. This CDR3 is CASSVGTVYEQYF. Here the CDR3 DNA reads TGTGCCAGCAGTGTGGGGACAGTCTACGAGCAGTACTTC.

The V call is TRBV4-1, the J call TRBJ1-4; D is possibly TRBD1 (6 bases). Trimming left V 1 base short and J 7 bases short, with 13 bases between. CDR3 length: 15 amino acids. CDR1 is MGHRA, CDR2 YSYEKL, per germline. The CDR3 loop reads CASSQARGAFEKLFF. In DNA form, the CDR3 reads TGCGCCAGCAGCCAAGCACGGGGGGCCTTTGAAAAACTGTTTTTT.

This clonotype was observed a few times. The chain uses TRBV2 and TRBJ2-1; D remains ambiguous. Trimming left V 4 bases short and J 4 bases short, with 11 bases between. The CDR3 covers 14 residues. Germline CDR1 reads SNHLY; CDR2 reads FYNNEI. CDR3 in DNA: TGTGCCAGCAGTGGGACCACTATTTACAATGAGCAGTTCTTC. Its protein product is CASSGTTIYNEQFF. Full variable domain (rest looked up from reference TRBV2 and TRBJ2-1): EPEVTQTPSHQVTQMGQEVILRCVPISNHLYFYWYRQILGQKVEFLVSFYNNEISEKSEIFDDQFSVERPDGSNFTLKIRSTKLEDSAMYFCASSGTTIYNEQFFGPGTRLTVL.

The chain couples TRBV5-1 to TRBJ2-7; 8 positions match TRBD2. J lost 2 bases, V lost 4 bases, and 5 bases had no gene match. Germline V gene sequence: CDR1 SGHRS, CDR2 YFSETQ. This CDR3 is built from 14 residues. The CDR3 DNA is TGCGCCAGCAGCCCCGGACTAGCTCCCTACGAGCAGTACTTC. It yields the protein CASSPGLAPYEQYF.

In its sample, this clonotype was seen a few times. The V gene is TRBV7-2, the J gene TRBJ2-7; TRBD2 aligns across 11 bases. This CDR3 has 17 amino acids. Germline V CDR1 and CDR2: SGHTA, FQGNSA. The V gene end was trimmed by 2 bases and the J gene end by 1 base; junction bases not matched to a gene: 7. In nucleotides, the CDR3 is TGTGCCAGCAGCTTAAAAGGCACTAGCGGGAGTTCCTACGAGCAGTACTTC. Protein sequence: CASSLKGTSGSSYEQYF.

The rearrangement links TRBV24-1 to TRBJ2-5; 10 nucleotides match TRBD1. Germline V gene lookup returns CDR1 KGHDR and CDR2 SFDVKD. Losses at the gene ends were 3 bases for V and 8 bases for J; bases not matched to a gene: 5. This CDR3 contains 14 residues. The CDR3 DNA sequence: TGTGCCACCAGTGATCGACAGGGGGCAAGCACCCAGTACTTC. It is translated as CATSDRQGASTQYF.